Given below is one TCR beta chain in context. The sample originates from a study of T cells after somatic rescue of genetic block. The length of the CDR3 is 16 residues. Trimming removed 0 bases from V and 0 bases from J, with 12 bases in between. Germline V gives CDR1 SGHDT, CDR2 YYEEEE. The method was immunoSEQ multiplex PCR; TCRdb's version includes in-frame clones alone and lacks a portion of them. The data hold 85,000 to 90,000 clones, with 70% to 90% observed a single time. This clonotype was obtained from a woman in her late teens or twenties. The V call is TRBV5-6, the J call TRBJ1-1, with D possibly TRBD1 on 5 matching bases. Specimen: peripheral blood mononuclear cells (PBMCs). The CDR3 is CASSLGAGTVNTEAFF. Here the CDR3 DNA reads TGTGCCAGCAGCTTGGGTGCCGGGACGGTGAACACTGAAGCTTTCTTT.